This T cell receptor (beta chain) was obtained from a study of blood T cell repertoires in COVID-19. TCRdb keeps only in-frame clones here, not all; method: immunoSEQ multiplex PCR. Altogether roughly 180,000 clones are present, about four fifths being singletons, with the ten largest covering about 11%. Unmatched junction bases numbered 2, after V lost 3 bases and J lost 1 base. The germline V gene encodes CDR1 SGHRS and CDR2 YFSETQ. The CDR3 sequence is 14 residues long. V is TRBV5-1 and J is TRBJ1-1, with 8 bases identical to TRBD1. This TCR was sampled from a man in his forties or fifties who had recovered from COVID-19. Sequencing used PBMCs or T cells enriched from blood (not recorded which). The CDR3 loop reads CASSWTGRNTEAFF. In DNA form, the CDR3 reads TGCGCCAGCAGCTGGACAGGGCGGAACACTGAAGCTTTCTTT.